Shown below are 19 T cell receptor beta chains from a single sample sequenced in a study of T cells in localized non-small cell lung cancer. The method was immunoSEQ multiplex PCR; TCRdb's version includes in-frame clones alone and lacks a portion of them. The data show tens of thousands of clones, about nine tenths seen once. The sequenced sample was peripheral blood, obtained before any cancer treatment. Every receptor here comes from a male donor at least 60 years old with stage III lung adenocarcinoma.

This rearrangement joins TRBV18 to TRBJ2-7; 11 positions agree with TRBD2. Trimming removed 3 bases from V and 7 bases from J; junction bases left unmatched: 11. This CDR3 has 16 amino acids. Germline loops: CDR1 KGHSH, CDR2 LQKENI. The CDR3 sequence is CASSPSLETSGMEQYF. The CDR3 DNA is TGTGCCAGCTCACCTTCGTTGGAGACTAGCGGGATGGAGCAGTACTTC.

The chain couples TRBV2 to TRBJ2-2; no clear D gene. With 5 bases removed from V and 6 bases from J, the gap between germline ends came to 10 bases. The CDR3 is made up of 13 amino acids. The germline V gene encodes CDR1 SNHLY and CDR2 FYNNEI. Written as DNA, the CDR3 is TGTGCCAGCAGTCCTCTCGGTCCCGGGGAGCTGTTTTTT. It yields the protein CASSPLGPGELFF.

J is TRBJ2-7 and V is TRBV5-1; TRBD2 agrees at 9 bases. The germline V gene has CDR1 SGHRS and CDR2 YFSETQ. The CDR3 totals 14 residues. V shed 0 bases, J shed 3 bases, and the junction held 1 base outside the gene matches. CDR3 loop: CASSLVSGSYEQYF. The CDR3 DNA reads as TGCGCCAGCAGCTTGGTTAGCGGGAGCTACGAGCAGTACTTC.

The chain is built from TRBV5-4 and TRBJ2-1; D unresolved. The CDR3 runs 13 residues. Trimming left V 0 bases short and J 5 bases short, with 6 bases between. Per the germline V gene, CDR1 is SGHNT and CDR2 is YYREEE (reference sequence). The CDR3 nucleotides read TGTGCCAGCAGCTTGGCTAAGAACAATGAGCAGTTCTTC. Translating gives CASSLAKNNEQFF.

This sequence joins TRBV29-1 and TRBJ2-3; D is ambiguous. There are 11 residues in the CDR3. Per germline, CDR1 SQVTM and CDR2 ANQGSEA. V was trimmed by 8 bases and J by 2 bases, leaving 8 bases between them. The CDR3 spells CSTRLTDTQYF. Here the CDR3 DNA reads TGCAGCACCCGCCTCACAGATACGCAGTATTTT.

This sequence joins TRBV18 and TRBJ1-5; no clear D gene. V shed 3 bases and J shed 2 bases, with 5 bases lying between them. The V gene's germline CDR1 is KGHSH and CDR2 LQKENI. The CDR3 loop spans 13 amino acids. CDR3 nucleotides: TGTGCCAGCTCACCGGATGGCAATCAGCCCCAGCATTTT. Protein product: CASSPDGNQPQHF.

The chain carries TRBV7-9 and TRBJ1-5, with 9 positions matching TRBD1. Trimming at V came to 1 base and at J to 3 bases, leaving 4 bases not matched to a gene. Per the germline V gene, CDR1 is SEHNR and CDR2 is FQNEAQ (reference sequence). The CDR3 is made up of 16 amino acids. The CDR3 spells CASSLGDRETNQPQHF. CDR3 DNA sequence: TGTGCCAGCAGCTTAGGGGACAGGGAAACCAATCAGCCCCAGCATTTT. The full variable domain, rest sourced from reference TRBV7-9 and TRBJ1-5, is DTGVSQNPRHKITKRGQNVTFRCDPISEHNRLYWYRQTLGQGPEFLTYFQNEAQLEKSRLLSDRFSAERPKGSFSTLEIQRTEQGDSAMYLCASSLGDRETNQPQHFGDGTRLSIL.

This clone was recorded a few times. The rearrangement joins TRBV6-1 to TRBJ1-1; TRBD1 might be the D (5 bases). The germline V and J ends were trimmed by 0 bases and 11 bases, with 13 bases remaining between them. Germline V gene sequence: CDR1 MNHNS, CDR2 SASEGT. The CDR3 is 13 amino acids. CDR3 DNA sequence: TGTGCCAGCAGTGAAGCTGGTCGGGGGATGGCTTTCTTT. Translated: CASSEAGRGMAFF.

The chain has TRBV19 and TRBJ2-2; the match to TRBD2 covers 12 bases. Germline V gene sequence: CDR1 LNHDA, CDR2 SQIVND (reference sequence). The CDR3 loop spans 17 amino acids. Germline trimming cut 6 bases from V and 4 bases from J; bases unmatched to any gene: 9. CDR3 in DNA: TGTGCCAGTAGGCGGACTAGCGGGACACTGAGCACCGGGGAGCTGTTTTTT. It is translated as CASRRTSGTLSTGELFF.

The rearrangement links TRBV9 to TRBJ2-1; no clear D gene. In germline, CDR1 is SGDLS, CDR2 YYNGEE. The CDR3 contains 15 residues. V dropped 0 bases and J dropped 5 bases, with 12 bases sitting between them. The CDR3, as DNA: TGTGCCAGCAGCGTAGGTTCCTACTCAGACAATGAGCAGTTCTTC. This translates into CASSVGSYSDNEQFF.

The CDR3 reads CASSSAPGSPSEAFF. The CDR3 DNA sequence: TGTGCCAGCAGCTCAGCGCCAGGGAGTCCCAGTGAAGCTTTCTTT. The chain recombines TRBV9 with TRBJ1-1; weak D call: TRBD1 (5 bases). The CDR3 has 15 residues. Trimming left V 4 bases short and J 7 bases short, with 20 bases between. CDR1 SGDLS and CDR2 YYNGEE come from the germline V gene.

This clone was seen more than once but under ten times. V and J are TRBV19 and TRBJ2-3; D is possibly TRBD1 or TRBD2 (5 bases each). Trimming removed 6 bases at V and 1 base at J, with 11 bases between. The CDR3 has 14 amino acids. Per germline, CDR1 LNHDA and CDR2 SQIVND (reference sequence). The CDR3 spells CASSLGARTDTQYF. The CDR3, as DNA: TGTGCCAGTAGCCTCGGGGCCCGCACAGATACGCAGTATTTT.

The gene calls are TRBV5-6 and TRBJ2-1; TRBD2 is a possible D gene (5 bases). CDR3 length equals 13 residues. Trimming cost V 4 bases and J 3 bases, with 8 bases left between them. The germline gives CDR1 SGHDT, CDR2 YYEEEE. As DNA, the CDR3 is TGTGCCAGCAGCCCAACTAGCTACAATGAGCAGTTCTTC. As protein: CASSPTSYNEQFF.

The CDR3 sequence: CASSPAGAGTDTQYF. The CDR3, as DNA: TGTGCCAGCAGCCCCGCCGGGGCGGGGACAGATACGCAGTATTTT. The rearrangement uses TRBV7-9 and TRBJ2-3, with a tentative D call TRBD2 (6 bases). The V end lost 5 bases, the J end lost 3 bases, and 15 bases lay between the germline ends. The germline CDR1 and CDR2 sequences are SEHNR and FQNEAQ (reference sequence). The CDR3 has 15 amino acids.

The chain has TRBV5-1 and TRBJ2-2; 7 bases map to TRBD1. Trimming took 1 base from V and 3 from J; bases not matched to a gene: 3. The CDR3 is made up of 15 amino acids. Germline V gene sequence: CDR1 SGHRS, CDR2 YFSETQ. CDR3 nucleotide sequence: TGCGCCAGCAGCTTGTTTCAGGGGGACACCGGGGAGCTGTTTTTT. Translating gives CASSLFQGDTGELFF.

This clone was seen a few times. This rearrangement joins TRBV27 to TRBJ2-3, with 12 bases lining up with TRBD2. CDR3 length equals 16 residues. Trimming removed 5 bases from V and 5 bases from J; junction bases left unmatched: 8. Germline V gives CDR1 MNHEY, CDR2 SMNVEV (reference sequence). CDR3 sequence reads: CASSRPGLAGEDTQYF. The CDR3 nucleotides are TGTGCCAGCAGTCGACCGGGACTAGCGGGCGAAGATACGCAGTATTTT.

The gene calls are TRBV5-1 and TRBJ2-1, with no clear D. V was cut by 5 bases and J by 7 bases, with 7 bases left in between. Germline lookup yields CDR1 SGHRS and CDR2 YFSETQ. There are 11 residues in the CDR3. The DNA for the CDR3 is TGCGCCAGCAGGGACGGGAATGAGCAGTTCTTC. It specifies CASRDGNEQFF. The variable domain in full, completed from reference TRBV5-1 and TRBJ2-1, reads KAGVTQTPRYLIKTRGQQVTLSCSPISGHRSVSWYQQTPGQGLQFLFEYFSETQRNKGNFPGRFSGRQFSNSRSEMNVSTLELGDSALYLCASRDGNEQFFGPGTRLTVL.

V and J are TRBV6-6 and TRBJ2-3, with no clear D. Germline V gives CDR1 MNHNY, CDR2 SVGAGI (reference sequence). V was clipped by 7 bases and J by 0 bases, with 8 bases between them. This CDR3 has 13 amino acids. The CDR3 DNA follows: TGTGCCAGCACCCTGGACAGCACAGATACGCAGTATTTT. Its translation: CASTLDSTDTQYF.

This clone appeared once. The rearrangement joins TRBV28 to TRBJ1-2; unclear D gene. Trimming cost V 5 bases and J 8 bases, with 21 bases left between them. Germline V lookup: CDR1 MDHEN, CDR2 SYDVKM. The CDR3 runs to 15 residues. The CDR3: CASSLTKGFSGGYTF. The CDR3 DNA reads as TGTGCCAGCAGTCTTACCAAGGGTTTCTCGGGGGGCTACACCTTC.